The rows below give T cell receptor beta chains drawn from one sample of a study of metastatic and nonmetastatic thyroid tumors. TCRdb reprocessed the PCR reads using MiXCR. The table shows tens of thousands of clones, with about 24% occurring only once. Sequencing used blood. Receptors were obtained from a female donor with papillary thyroid cancer or a benign thyroid nodule (not recorded which). Some clones in this sample may be carry-over from other donors' samples. Both conserved end residues are part of each CDR3. Fields, in order: J gene, D gene, clone size, V gene, CDR3 DNA, CDR3 protein. A D gene is named only where the DNA matches it firmly. The size field is filled for only some rows; it gives once, few, many or a size class.

TRBJ1-2 | NA | few | TRBV6-2/TRBV6-3 | TGTGCCAACAGCCCCCCCCCGGACTCGTGGTGGGGGGGCTACACCTTC | CANSPPPDSWWGGYTF
TRBJ1-5 | NA | many | TRBV27 | TGTGCCAGCAGTCGGGACAGCAATCAGCCCCAGCATTTT | CASSRDSNQPQHF
TRBJ2-7 | TRBD2 | medium-sized | TRBV28 | TGTGCCACCCTGGGGGGACTAGGCCTTCACGAGCAGTACTTC | CATLGGLGLHEQYF
TRBJ2-7 | NA | few | TRBV6-1 | TGTGCCAGCAGTCGTTCGGGGGAAGGCGGGCACGAGCAGTACTTC | CASSRSGEGGHEQYF
TRBJ2-3 | NA | many | TRBV11-1 | TGTGCCAGCAGCTTCTTGAAGGGTCCTGGCACAGATACGCAGTATTTT | CASSFLKGPGTDTQYF
TRBJ2-3 | NA | many | TRBV4-3 | TGCGCCAGCAGCCCTGATACAGGGTTTTCAGATACGCAGTATTTT | CASSPDTGFSDTQYF
TRBJ1-1 | NA | medium-sized | TRBV27 | TGTGCCAGCAGTTCAAACCGGCGGGACACTGAAGCTTTCTTT | CASSSNRRDTEAFF
TRBJ1-1 | NA | NA | TRBV20-1 | TGCAGTGCTACCGCGGCAGAAGCTTTCTTT | CSATAAEAFF
TRBJ1-6 | NA | NA | TRBV4-2 | TGTGCCAGCAGCCAAGGTACGCAGGGAGAAAATTCACCCCTCCACTTT | CASSQGTQGENSPLHF
TRBJ2-7 | NA | NA | TRBV25-1 | TGTTCCAGCAGTGGTCTAACCGGGACCAACTACGAGCAGTACTTC | CSSSGLTGTNYEQYF
TRBJ1-5 | TRBD1 | few | TRBV19 | TGTGCCAGTAGTTCTGACAGGGTTGGCAATCAGCCCCAGCATTTT | CASSSDRVGNQPQHF
TRBJ1-1 | NA | many | TRBV14 | TGTGCCAGCAGTCGGAACACTGAAGCTTTCTTT | CASSRNTEAFF
TRBJ2-1 | NA | once | TRBV20-1 | TGCAGTGCTAGCGGCTGTGGCCTGAGCTCCTACAATGAGCAGTTCTTC | CSASGCGLSSYNEQFF
TRBJ2-1 | NA | few | TRBV6-2/TRBV6-3 | TGTGCCAGCAGTTACCAGTGCGCCCACAGTGAGCAGTTCTTC | CASSYQCAHSEQFF
TRBJ2-5 | TRBD2 | many | TRBV7-9 | TGTGCCAGCACCCGAACGGGAGGGCAAGAGACCCAGTACTTC | CASTRTGGQETQYF
TRBJ2-7 | NA | many | TRBV14 | TGTGCCAGCAGCCGGCAACTCAGTGAGGAGCAGTACTTC | CASSRQLSEEQYF
TRBJ1-6 | NA | many | TRBV4-2 | TGTGCCAGCAGCCAAGAGTCAGAAAATTCACCCCTCCATTTT | CASSQESENSPLHF
TRBJ1-2 | TRBD1 | NA | TRBV30 | TGTGCCTGTAGTACCAGGGGGCAAGTCTGGGACTATGGCTACACCTTC | CACSTRGQVWDYGYTF
TRBJ2-3 | NA | many | TRBV7-9 | TGTGCCAGCAGCTTAAGGGACAAGTCGCACGCAGATACGCAGTATTTT | CASSLRDKSHADTQYF
TRBJ2-1 | NA | medium-sized | TRBV12-3/TRBV12-4 | TGTGCCAGCAGCTTCACAGGGCCCAATGAGCAGTTCTTC | CASSFTGPNEQFF
TRBJ2-6 | NA | NA | TRBV20-1 | TGCAGCGCTAGGGACGGCTCCTCTGGGGCCAACGTCCTGACTTTC | CSARDGSSGANVLTF
TRBJ2-7 | NA | medium-sized | TRBV28 | TGTGCCAGCAGTTTGATGTTCAGAGGCGGACGGGAGCAGTACTTC | CASSLMFRGGREQYF
TRBJ2-3 | NA | NA | TRBV4-1 | TGCGCCAGCACTCCCCTGGACTTGGGTAGCACAGATACGCAGTATTTT | CASTPLDLGSTDTQYF
TRBJ2-1 | TRBD2 | many | TRBV5-1 | TGCGCCAGCAGCTTGGGGGGGACTAGCCTCTTTTACAATGAGCAGTTCTTC | CASSLGGTSLFYNEQFF
TRBJ2-7 | NA | many | TRBV6-4 | TGTGCCAGTGTCTGGGTCCCCCCGGGGATGAGCGAGCAGTACTTC | CASVWVPPGMSEQYF
TRBJ1-6 | NA | NA | TRBV30 | TGTGCCTGGAGTGTTACATCACCCCTCCACTTT | CAWSVTSPLHF
TRBJ2-2 | TRBD1 | NA | TRBV6-2/TRBV6-3 | TGTGCCAGCAGTAAAGGGGGCTCCCCCGGGGAGCTGTTTTTT | CASSKGGSPGELFF
TRBJ2-3 | TRBD2 | many | TRBV5-1 | TGCGCCAGCAGCACAAGACTAGCGGGGACCCCAGATACGCAGTATTTT | CASSTRLAGTPDTQYF
TRBJ2-3 | NA | many | TRBV7-3 | TGTGCCAGCAGCTTAACGTCGGGGGAAACAGATACGCAGTATTTT | CASSLTSGETDTQYF
TRBJ2-1 | TRBD2 | many | TRBV9 | TGTGCCAGCAGCGTGGGAGCGGCGGGAGGGTCCTACAATGAGCAGTTCTTC | CASSVGAAGGSYNEQFF
TRBJ2-1 | TRBD2 | many | TRBV7-3 | TGTGCCAGCAGCAAGACTAGCGGAGAGATTGATGAGCAGTTCTTC | CASSKTSGEIDEQFF
TRBJ2-7 | TRBD1 | NA | TRBV5-1 | TGCGCCAGCAGCTTGGCCGGGGGATGGGACAGGGTCAACGAGCAGTACTTC | CASSLAGGWDRVNEQYF
TRBJ2-5 | TRBD2 | many | TRBV20-1 | TGCAGTGCTAGAGCTCTAGCGGGTCCCGGGGAGACCCAGTACTTC | CSARALAGPGETQYF
TRBJ2-3 | NA | medium-sized | TRBV12-3/TRBV12-4 | TGTGCCAGCAGTTTATATGAGCTAGCAGATACGCAGTATTTT | CASSLYELADTQYF
TRBJ2-7 | TRBD2 | once | TRBV11-2 | TGTGCCAGCAGCTTCGTAGGCCCCGGGACTAGCGCCAGCTCCTACGAGCAGTACTTC | CASSFVGPGTSASSYEQYF
TRBJ1-2 | TRBD1 | many | TRBV6-4 | TGTGCCAGCAGTGACTCGACAGGGGGCGGCTACACCTTC | CASSDSTGGGYTF
TRBJ1-6 | TRBD1 | NA | TRBV12-3/TRBV12-4 | TGTGCCAGCAGCCCGACAGGGGGCTCTTCACCCCTCCACTTT | CASSPTGGSSPLHF
TRBJ1-5 | NA | NA | TRBV6-2/TRBV6-3 | TGTGCCAGCAGTTATACAGGGTATCGTCAGCCCCAGCATTTT | CASSYTGYRQPQHF
TRBJ2-5 | NA | many | TRBV27 | TGTGCCAGCAGTCCTTCACTCGGGGCCTGGGAGACCCAGTACTTC | CASSPSLGAWETQYF
TRBJ1-2 | NA | NA | TRBV12-3/TRBV12-4 | TGTGCCAGCAGTTTAGCAGGTGCCCTAGCGGGCTACACCTTC | CASSLAGALAGYTF
TRBJ2-2 | NA | many | TRBV19 | TGTGCCAGTAGTATGAAGCGGATAAACACCGGGGAGCTGTTTTTT | CASSMKRINTGELFF
TRBJ2-1 | NA | NA | TRBV2 | TGTGCCAGCAGTGAGGAGCCCGGGAGTTGGGATGAGCAGTTCTTC | CASSEEPGSWDEQFF
TRBJ1-1 | NA | NA | TRBV7-8 | TGTGCCAGCAGCAACGGGGCAGGGAACTTGAACACTGAAGCTTTCTTT | CASSNGAGNLNTEAFF
TRBJ2-1 | TRBD2 | many | TRBV11-3 | TGTGCCACCGGGACTAGCTCCTACAATGAGCAGTTCTTC | CATGTSSYNEQFF
TRBJ2-7 | TRBD2 | many | TRBV20-1 | TGCAGTGCTCTTAGCCAAGCGGGAGGGCCTCTCTACGAGCAGTACTTC | CSALSQAGGPLYEQYF
TRBJ2-1 | TRBD1 | many | TRBV7-2 | TGTGCCAGCAGCCTAGTCCAGGGGGCCTTTCACAATGAGCAGTTCTTC | CASSLVQGAFHNEQFF
TRBJ2-7 | NA | once | TRBV7-2 | TGTGCCAGCAGCGGACTCGGGGCACACGAGCAGTACTTC | CASSGLGAHEQYF
TRBJ1-1 | TRBD1 | NA | TRBV12-3/TRBV12-4 | TGTGCCAGCAGCCCCAGTACAGGGGGCACGGCTGAAGATTTCTTT | CASSPSTGGTAEDFF
TRBJ1-1 | NA | medium-sized | TRBV28 | TGTGCCAGCAGTTTATCCGGCGGCGGGGCCACTGAAGCTTTCTTT | CASSLSGGGATEAFF
TRBJ2-3 | NA | NA | TRBV9 | TGTGCCAGCAGCGCCGATTACCGGGACGTAAGCACAGATACGCAGTATTTT | CASSADYRDVSTDTQYF
TRBJ2-3 | NA | NA | TRBV20-1 | TGCAGTGCTAAGACCGTAGATACGCAGTATTTT | CSAKTVDTQYF
TRBJ2-3 | TRBD1 | few | TRBV6-1 | TGTGCCAGCCGAGACAGGGTCGGCACAGATACGCAGTATTTT | CASRDRVGTDTQYF
TRBJ1-1 | TRBD1 | many | TRBV29-1 | TGCAGCGCGGGACAGGGGGACATGAACACTGAAGCTTTCTTT | CSAGQGDMNTEAFF